This TCR beta chain originates from a study of T-cell reconstitution after alpha-beta-depleted transplantation in children. This CDR3 has 14 amino acids. The germline V gene encodes CDR1 MNHEY and CDR2 SVGAGI. V was shortened by 6 bases and J by 2 bases, with 11 bases between the two germline ends. The library targeted TCRbeta and was prepared with unique molecular identifiers. Using its own MiXCR run on the PCR reads, TCRdb lists one record per CDR3 protein. The repertoire holds some 340,000 distinct CDR3 sequences, with 10% as singletons. This clonotype came up a few times. The sequences come from PBMCs from the stem cell graft donor, collected from the stem cell graft. This receptor was identified in a human donor who donated a stem cell graft to a child with acute lymphoblastic leukemia. This chain uses TRBV6-5 with TRBJ2-1, with a tentative D call TRBD1 (6 bases). The CDR3 loop is CASSTGTPYNEQFF. CDR3 sequence (DNA): TGTGCCAGCAGCACCGGGACACCCTACAATGAGCAGTTCTTC.